The T cell receptor beta chain described here comes from a study of cytomegalovirus exposure and HLA in healthy donors. This CDR3 is built from 13 residues. Deletions cut 0 bases from V and 6 bases from J, with 7 bases between. Per germline, CDR1 SGHRS and CDR2 YFSETQ. Study results and caveats: Under in vitro conditions, a few CMV-associated chains were confirmed as specific for CMV antigens. Reported results showed that the classifier diagnosed cytomegalovirus status with high specificity and sensitivity.

As regards this clone: Its antigen is undetermined.

Profiled with immunoSEQ multiplex PCR; TCRdb holds only in-frame clones, not every one. Among about 240,000 clones listed, about 83% were seen once. The specimen was PBMCs. The chain uses TRBV5-1 and TRBJ2-1; no clear D gene. The clonotype comes from a man between 18 and 35 years old in good health and CMV-seronegative. The CDR3 coding sequence is TGCGCCAGCAGCTTGGCTCGAGGCAATGAGCAGTTCTTC. Its translation is CASSLARGNEQFF.